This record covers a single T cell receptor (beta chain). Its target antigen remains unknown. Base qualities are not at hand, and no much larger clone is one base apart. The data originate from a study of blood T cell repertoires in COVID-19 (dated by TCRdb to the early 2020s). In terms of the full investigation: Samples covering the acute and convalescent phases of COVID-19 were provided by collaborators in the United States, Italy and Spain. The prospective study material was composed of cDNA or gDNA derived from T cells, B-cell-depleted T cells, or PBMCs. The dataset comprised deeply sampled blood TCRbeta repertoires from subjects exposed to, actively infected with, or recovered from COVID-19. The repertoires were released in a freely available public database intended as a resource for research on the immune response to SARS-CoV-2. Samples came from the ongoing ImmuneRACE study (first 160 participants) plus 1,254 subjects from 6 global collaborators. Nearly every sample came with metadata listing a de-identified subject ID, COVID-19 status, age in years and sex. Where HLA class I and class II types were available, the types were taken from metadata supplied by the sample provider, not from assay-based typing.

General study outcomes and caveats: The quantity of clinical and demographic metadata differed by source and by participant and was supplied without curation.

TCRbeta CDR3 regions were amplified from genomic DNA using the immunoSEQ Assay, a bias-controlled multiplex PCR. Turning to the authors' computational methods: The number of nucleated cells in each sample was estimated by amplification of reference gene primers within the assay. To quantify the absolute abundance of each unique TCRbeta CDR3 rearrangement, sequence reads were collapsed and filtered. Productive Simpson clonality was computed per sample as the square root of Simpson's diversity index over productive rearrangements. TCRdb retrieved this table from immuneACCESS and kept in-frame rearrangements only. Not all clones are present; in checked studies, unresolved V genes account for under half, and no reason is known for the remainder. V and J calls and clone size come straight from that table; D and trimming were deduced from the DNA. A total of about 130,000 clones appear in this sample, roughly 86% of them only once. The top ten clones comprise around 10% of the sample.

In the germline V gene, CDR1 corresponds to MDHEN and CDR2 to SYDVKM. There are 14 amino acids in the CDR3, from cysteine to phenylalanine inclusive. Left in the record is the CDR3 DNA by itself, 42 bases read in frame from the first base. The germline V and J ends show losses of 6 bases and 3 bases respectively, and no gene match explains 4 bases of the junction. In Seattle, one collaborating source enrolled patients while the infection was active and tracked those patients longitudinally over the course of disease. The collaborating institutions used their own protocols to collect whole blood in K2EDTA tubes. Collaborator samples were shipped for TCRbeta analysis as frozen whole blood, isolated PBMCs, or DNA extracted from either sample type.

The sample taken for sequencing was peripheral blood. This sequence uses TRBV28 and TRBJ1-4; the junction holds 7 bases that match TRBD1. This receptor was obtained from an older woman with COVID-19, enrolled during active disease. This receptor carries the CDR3 CASRAQGSNEKLFF. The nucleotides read TGTGCCAGCAGGGCACAGGGGTCTAATGAAAAACTGTTTTTT.